Each of the 8 T cell receptor beta chains below was sequenced from the same sample in a study of PD-L1 blockade in urothelial cancer. Regarding time point: peripheral blood 6 weeks after treatment start. The data were produced by immunoSEQ multiplex PCR, yet TCRdb's version contains in-frame clones alone and is incomplete. The table includes about 41,000 clones, about 88% detected once. The sequenced sample was PBMCs, obtained around atezolizumab (anti-PD-L1) treatment. These receptors all stem from a man in his 70s with urothelial cancer.

This clone was seen a single time. CDR3 coding DNA: TGTGCCAGTAGATTGAAGGGGAATGAAAAACTGTTTTTT. It encodes CASRLKGNEKLFF. The V call is TRBV19, the J call TRBJ1-4, with D possibly TRBD1 on 5 matching bases. V was trimmed by 6 bases and J by 5 bases, leaving 10 bases between them. The CDR3 totals 13 residues. Looked up from germline, CDR1 is LNHDA and CDR2 is SQIVND (reference sequence).

V gene TRBV19 combines with J gene TRBJ2-1; 9 positions agree with TRBD1. CDR1 and CDR2 from the germline V gene are LNHDA and SQIVND (reference sequence). The junction had 9 bases not matched to a gene; V was cut back by 2 bases and J by 7 bases. CDR3 length: 16 residues. CDR3 sequence reads: CASSILGGQGGNEQFF. The CDR3 DNA is TGTGCCAGTAGTATATTGGGGGGACAGGGTGGGAATGAGCAGTTCTTC.

The chain has TRBV18 and TRBJ2-7; D is uncertain. CDR3 length equals 15 residues. CDR1 and CDR2 (germline): KGHSH, LQKENI. V dropped 2 bases and J dropped 0 bases, with 11 bases sitting between them. Here the CDR3 reads CASSPAAVNSYEQYF. CDR3 DNA sequence: TGTGCCAGCTCACCAGCGGCGGTTAACTCCTACGAGCAGTACTTC. Drawing the rest from reference TRBV18 and TRBJ2-7, the complete variable domain is NAGVMQNPRHLVRRRGQEARLRCSPMKGHSHVYWYRQLPEEGLKFMVYLQKENIIDESGMPKERFSAEFPKEGPSILRIQQVVRGDSAAYFCASSPAAVNSYEQYFGPGTRLTVT.

The chain carries TRBV29-1 and TRBJ2-2, with 10 bases fitting TRBD2. Germline V gene sequence: CDR1 SQVTM, CDR2 ANQGSEA. CDR3 length equals 13 residues. The trim removed 5 bases at V and 7 bases at J, leaving 4 bases unmatched. CDR3 nucleotides: TGCAGCGTTAGGACTAGCGGCAGCGGGGAGCTGTTTTTT. Its protein product is CSVRTSGSGELFF.

The chain joins TRBV4-1 to TRBJ2-5, with a weak D call TRBD2 (5 bases). The CDR3 is made up of 16 amino acids. The ends were cut back, 1 base at V and 5 bases at J, with 17 bases in the middle. Germline CDR1 MGHRA, CDR2 YSYEKL. The CDR3 DNA follows: TGCGCCAGCAGCCAAGCGACGGGGAACTTGGGGGAGACCCAGTACTTC. Translation: CASSQATGNLGETQYF.

This clone was counted between two and nine times. The chain joins TRBV11-2 to TRBJ1-2; tentative D call: TRBD1 (6 bases). The CDR3 is 13 residues long. Trimming cost V 8 bases and J 5 bases, with 15 bases left between them. Germline-derived CDR1 and CDR2 are SGHAT and FQNNGV. The CDR3 region is CASDETGGYGYTF. The CDR3, as DNA: TGTGCCAGCGACGAGACAGGAGGTTATGGCTACACCTTC.

The chain uses TRBV5-1 and TRBJ1-6, with a tentative D call TRBD1 (5 bases). Germline V gives CDR1 SGHRS, CDR2 YFSETQ. Trimming left V 5 bases short and J 3 bases short, with 9 bases between. The CDR3 has 14 residues. DNA for the CDR3: TGCGCCAGCAGAATTGACAGCTATAATTCACCCCTCCACTTT. This sequence encodes CASRIDSYNSPLHF.

This clone has only one observation. The rearrangement joins TRBV5-4 to TRBJ1-2; maybe TRBD1 (5 bases). Germline V gene data show CDR1 as SGHNT and CDR2 as YYREEE (reference sequence). Trimming took off 4 bases at V and 8 bases at J, with 12 bases between the two ends. CDR3 length: 12 residues. This chain's CDR3 is CASSPDRYGYTF. In DNA, the CDR3 is TGTGCCAGCAGCCCAGACAGATACGGCTACACCTTC.